The 14 T cell receptor beta chains reported below all come from one sample, sequenced in a study of CD8 T cells in Susac syndrome. Random hexamers were used to reverse transcribe the RNA input (about 0.5 to 1 ug). MiXCR, run by TCRdb on the immunoSEQ multiplex PCR reads, gives a single entry per CDR3 protein. The table has a few hundred thousand distinct CDR3 sequences, 80% to 90% seen once. Sequenced input: CD8+ T cells from PBMCs. These receptors originate from a human donor with multiple sclerosis.

The count of this clonotype is one. The V call is TRBV9, the J call TRBJ2-2; D is possibly TRBD1 or TRBD2 (6 bases each). This CDR3 is built from 17 residues. V was clipped by 0 bases and J by 2 bases, with 14 bases between them. Germline lookup yields CDR1 SGDLS and CDR2 YYNGEE. The CDR3 nucleotides are TGTGCCAGCAGCGTAGAGGGGGGACCCTTTAACACCGGGGAGCTGTTTTTT. The encoded protein is CASSVEGGPFNTGELFF.

The chain employs TRBV15 and TRBJ2-2, with D possibly being TRBD1 (5 bases). With 3 bases removed from V and 6 bases from J, the gap between germline ends came to 14 bases. The CDR3 extends over 15 amino acids. CDR1 is LNHNV, CDR2 YYDKDF, per germline (reference sequence). The CDR3 loop is CATSSGGAPPGELFF. The CDR3 coding sequence is TGTGCCACCAGCAGTGGTGGGGCCCCCCCCGGGGAGCTGTTTTTT.

The CDR3 protein is CASSQGSKRNYGYTF. Written as DNA, the CDR3 is TGTGCCAGCAGCCAAGGGTCTAAGAGGAACTATGGCTACACCTTC. The chain couples TRBV3-1 to TRBJ1-2; D is unclear. V dropped 1 base and J dropped 2 bases, with 11 bases sitting between them. This CDR3 comprises 15 residues. CDR1 and CDR2 from the germline V gene are LGHDT and YNNKEL (reference sequence).

V and J are TRBV24-1 and TRBJ2-2, with D possibly TRBD1 on 6 matching bases. Trimming shortened V by 3 bases and J by 3 bases, and 7 bases separated the two germline ends. Germline CDR1 is KGHDR and CDR2 is SFDVKD. The CDR3 loop spans 14 amino acids. The CDR3 sequence: CATSDGQYTGELFF. The DNA of the CDR3 is TGTGCCACCAGTGATGGACAGTACACCGGGGAGCTGTTTTTT.

This chain joins TRBV30 and TRBJ2-1; D possibly matches TRBD1 or TRBD2 (5 bases each). V shed 0 bases and J shed 7 bases, with 7 bases lying between them. There are 12 residues in the CDR3. Germline V gene lookup returns CDR1 GTSNPN and CDR2 SVGIG (reference sequence). The CDR3 nucleotides read TGTGCCTGGAGTGTCGAGGGGAATGAGCAGTTCTTC. Protein product: CAWSVEGNEQFF.

The chain has TRBV9 and TRBJ2-1, with TRBD2 matching over 9 bases. The CDR3 runs 15 residues. From germline, CDR1 is SGDLS and CDR2 YYNGEE. V shed 2 bases and J 6 bases; nucleotides not matched to a gene: 6. The CDR3 is CASSVGTSGSNEQFF. DNA of the CDR3: TGTGCCAGCAGCGTGGGAACTAGCGGGTCCAATGAGCAGTTCTTC.

This chain connects TRBV15 to TRBJ2-1; D is uncertain. V shed 3 bases and J shed 10 bases, with 13 bases lying between them. The CDR3 has 13 residues. Germline V lookup: CDR1 LNHNV, CDR2 YYDKDF (reference sequence). CDR3 in amino acids: CATSRIPTGEQFF. The CDR3 nucleotides read TGTGCCACCAGCAGGATTCCGACCGGAGAGCAGTTCTTC.

The rearrangement links TRBV30 to TRBJ2-2; D is unclear. The CDR3 extends over 13 amino acids. Per germline, CDR1 GTSNPN and CDR2 SVGIG (reference sequence). V gave up 0 bases and J gave up 1 base, with 3 bases separating them. CDR3 DNA sequence: TGTGCCTGGAGTGTTTTGAACACCGGGGAGCTGTTTTTT. Translation gives CAWSVLNTGELFF.

V gene TRBV29-1 combines with J gene TRBJ2-5; possibly TRBD1 or TRBD2 for D (5 bases each). V was clipped by 5 bases and J by 3 bases, with 19 bases between them. The CDR3 spans 15 residues. Germline-derived CDR1 and CDR2 are SQVTM and ANQGSEA. CDR3 nucleotides: TGCAGCGTTTGGAGGACCAGGGAAATGGAAGAGACCCAGTACTTC. This codes for CSVWRTREMEETQYF.

V gene TRBV12-3 or TRBV12-4 combines with J gene TRBJ2-5; 8 positions agree with TRBD1. J gave up 6 bases and V 5 bases, and 5 bases lay outside the gene matches. The CDR3 length is 13 residues. The CDR3 region is CASSPRDRKTQYF. The CDR3 coding sequence is TGTGCCAGCAGTCCCCGGGACAGGAAGACCCAGTACTTC.

V is TRBV9 and J is TRBJ1-4; D call uncertain. Trimming stripped 0 bases from V and 4 bases from J, with 10 bases between. Germline V gene sequence: CDR1 SGDLS, CDR2 YYNGEE. CDR3 length equals 15 residues. CDR3 loop: CASSVGGGINEKLFF. CDR3 nucleotides: TGTGCCAGCAGCGTAGGTGGAGGCATTAATGAAAAACTGTTTTTT.

The chain has TRBV7-9 and TRBJ2-7; TRBD2 aligns across 10 bases. The CDR3 contains 15 residues. J lost 3 bases, V lost 5 bases, and 7 bases had no gene match. The germline CDR1 and CDR2 sequences are SEHNR and FQNEAQ (reference sequence). The CDR3 nucleotides are TGTGCCAGCAGCCCACCCCTAGCGGGGGTCTACGAGCAGTACTTC. Encoded protein: CASSPPLAGVYEQYF.

The chain uses TRBV9 and TRBJ1-2, with no clear D. Per the germline V gene, CDR1 is SGDLS and CDR2 is YYNGEE. This CDR3 is built from 12 residues. The ends were cut back, 1 base at V and 6 bases at J, with 7 bases in the middle. The CDR3 region has the DNA TGTGCCAGCAGCGTAAGGTGGGATGGCTACACCTTC. This encodes CASSVRWDGYTF.

The chain links TRBV6-2 or TRBV6-3 to TRBJ2-1; no firm D call. This CDR3 spans 14 amino acids. Trimming shortened V by 0 bases and J by 5 bases, and 8 bases separated the two germline ends. Germline CDR1 MNHEY, CDR2 SVGEGT. The DNA of the CDR3 is TGTGCCAGCAGTTACTCGGGCCTCAACAATGAGCAGTTCTTC. Residues: CASSYSGLNNEQFF.